The rows below give T cell receptor beta chains drawn from one sample of a study of shared clonotypes between healthy human individuals. The table came from immunoSEQ multiplex PCR; TCRdb's copy has only in-frame clones and leaves some out. The sample has around 200,000 clones, 66% seen once. The sample comprised memory CD4+ T cells sorted from blood. The receptors originated from a man younger than 45 in good health. CDR3s include the opening cysteine and the closing phenylalanine or tryptophan. D genes are given only for firm matches. Clone size is stated in some rows and not others, as once, few, many or a class when expanded.

v_call: TRBV10-3; d_call: TRBD2; clone_size: NA; j_call: TRBJ2-2; cdr3_aa: CAISGHSGTTGELFF; cdr3_nt: TGTGCCATCAGTGGGCATAGCGGGACCACCGGGGAGCTGTTTTTT
v_call: TRBV13; d_call: NA; clone_size: few; j_call: TRBJ2-3; cdr3_aa: CASSLVARTDTQYF; cdr3_nt: TGTGCCAGCAGCTTAGTAGCTCGCACAGATACGCAGTATTTT
v_call: TRBV15; d_call: NA; clone_size: NA; j_call: TRBJ1-2; cdr3_aa: CATSRLNIEGRSGYTF; cdr3_nt: TGTGCCACCAGCAGACTCAATATAGAAGGACGTTCTGGCTACACCTTC
v_call: TRBV27; d_call: NA; clone_size: NA; j_call: TRBJ2-7; cdr3_aa: CASSLPKNEQYF; cdr3_nt: TGTGCCAGCAGTTTACCAAAAAACGAGCAGTACTTC
v_call: TRBV10-3; d_call: TRBD1; clone_size: NA; j_call: TRBJ1-2; cdr3_aa: CAISNLDRERIHF; cdr3_nt: TGTGCCATCAGCAATTTGGACAGGGAACGAATTCACTTC
v_call: TRBV11-2; d_call: TRBD1; clone_size: NA; j_call: TRBJ2-1; cdr3_aa: CASSLVFGTGGSYNEQFF; cdr3_nt: TGTGCCAGCAGCTTAGTATTTGGGACAGGGGGCAGCTACAATGAGCAGTTCTTC
v_call: TRBV21-1; d_call: NA; clone_size: NA; j_call: TRBJ2-3; cdr3_aa: CASSKGGSWGTDTQYF; cdr3_nt: TGTGCCAGCAGCAAAGGAGGTAGCTGGGGGACAGATACGCAGTATTTT
v_call: TRBV28; d_call: NA; clone_size: few; j_call: TRBJ1-2; cdr3_aa: CASGGYTF; cdr3_nt: TGTGCCAGCGGTGGCTACACCTTC
v_call: TRBV7-2; d_call: NA; clone_size: NA; j_call: TRBJ2-4; cdr3_aa: CASSSTRLGDIQYF; cdr3_nt: TGTGCCAGCAGCTCCACTAGACTTGGAGACATTCAGTACTTC
v_call: TRBV9; d_call: TRBD1; clone_size: NA; j_call: TRBJ2-5; cdr3_aa: CASSAYRGETQYF; cdr3_nt: TGTGCCAGCAGCGCCTACAGGGGGGAGACCCAGTACTTC
v_call: TRBV5-1; d_call: NA; clone_size: NA; j_call: TRBJ2-5; cdr3_aa: CASRGSPEARETQYF; cdr3_nt: TGCGCCAGCAGGGGGTCGCCAGAGGCTAGGGAGACCCAGTACTTC
v_call: TRBV7-2; d_call: NA; clone_size: NA; j_call: TRBJ2-2; cdr3_aa: CASSFEFNPGELFF; cdr3_nt: TGTGCCAGCAGCTTTGAGTTTAACCCCGGGGAGCTGTTTTTT
v_call: TRBV5-1; d_call: TRBD2; clone_size: NA; j_call: TRBJ2-3; cdr3_aa: CASSLWGSGSVDTQYF; cdr3_nt: TGCGCCAGCAGCTTGTGGGGAAGCGGGAGTGTGGATACGCAGTATTTT
v_call: TRBV7-2; d_call: NA; clone_size: once; j_call: TRBJ1-1; cdr3_aa: CASSFSTGGNTEAFF; cdr3_nt: TGTGCCAGCAGCTTCAGTACGGGAGGGAACACTGAAGCTTTCTTT
v_call: TRBV2; d_call: NA; clone_size: NA; j_call: TRBJ2-5; cdr3_aa: CASRGGAGRETQYF; cdr3_nt: TGTGCCAGCAGAGGAGGGGCAGGGCGAGAGACCCAGTACTTC
v_call: TRBV30; d_call: TRBD2; clone_size: NA; j_call: TRBJ2-3; cdr3_aa: CAWRAGLSTDTQYF; cdr3_nt: TGTGCCTGGAGAGCGGGACTAAGCACAGATACGCAGTATTTT
v_call: TRBV5-1; d_call: TRBD2; clone_size: NA; j_call: TRBJ2-3; cdr3_aa: CASSLGSSGRSTDTQYF; cdr3_nt: TGCGCCAGCAGCTTAGGGTCCTCCGGGAGGTCCACAGATACGCAGTATTTT
v_call: TRBV18; d_call: NA; clone_size: NA; j_call: TRBJ1-5; cdr3_aa: CASSPIRGAGNQPQHF; cdr3_nt: TGTGCCAGCTCACCCATTCGTGGGGCTGGCAATCAGCCCCAGCATTTT